This T cell receptor beta chain comes out of a study of blood T cell repertoires in COVID-19. Study-wide background: The samples span acute and convalescent COVID-19 from the United States, Italy and Spain. PBMCs, B-cell-depleted T cells, or T cells provided the cDNA or gDNA that made up the material.

Authors' data handling: Reference gene primer amplification gave nucleated cell count estimates. Sequenced by immunoSEQ multiplex PCR; TCRdb stores in-frame clones only, minus some. V, J and clone size derive from that table, while D and trimming were established from the DNA sequence. This table holds 100,000 to 150,000 clones, about four fifths found once. The CDR3 runs to 16 residues. Trimming took 3 bases from V and 0 from J, leaving 12 bases between them. Germline V lookup: CDR1 SNHLY, CDR2 FYNNEI. This receptor was taken from a woman aged 45-65 years with acute or convalescent COVID-19. The rearrangement links TRBV2 to TRBJ2-4; perhaps TRBD1 as D (6 bases). What was sequenced was peripheral blood. The CDR3 reads CASSDTGSLAKNIQYF. CDR3 in DNA: TGTGCCAGCAGTGATACAGGGAGCCTAGCCAAAAACATTCAGTACTTC.